This paragraph reports one T cell receptor beta chain. The data were obtained in a study of control samples from healthy donors and cancer patients. Generated by immunoSEQ multiplex PCR, the TCRdb table keeps only in-frame clones and is missing some. The repertoire includes fewer than 200,000 clones, 70% to 90% of them detected once, and 12% sits in the top ten. The CDR3 runs 13 residues. Germline V lookup: CDR1 SGHDN, CDR2 FVKESK. Trimming removed 0 bases from V and 11 bases from J, with 13 bases in between. The sequenced material came from blood. The chain uses TRBV14 and TRBJ1-1, with D maybe TRBD1 (5 bases). The receptor was derived from a man aged 25-45 years in good health. The CDR3 sequence is CASSQEWGNSAFF. As DNA, the CDR3 is TGTGCCAGCAGCCAAGAGTGGGGGAACTCGGCTTTCTTT. The entire variable domain, with the rest obtained from reference TRBV14 and TRBJ1-1, is as follows: EAGVTQFPSHSVIEKGQTVTLRCDPISGHDNLYWYRRVMGKEIKFLLHFVKESKQDESGMPNNRFLAERTGGTYSTLKVQPAELEDSGVYFCASSQEWGNSAFFGQGTRLTVV.